The following is a T cell receptor (beta chain) sequence with its context. Its antigen remains unidentified. The input lacks base qualities; no much larger clone sits a single base away. This specimen belongs to a study of OX40 agonist ivuxolimab in advanced cancers. Notes on the research overall: Ivuxolimab, which targeted the costimulatory receptor OX40 (CD134), was an agonistic, fully human IgG2 monoclonal antibody. Intravenous ivuxolimab was administered to patients every 2 weeks at six dose levels: 0.01, 0.1, 0.3, 1.5, 3 and 10 mg/kg. Of the roughly 52 dose-escalation patients, hepatocellular carcinoma was present in roughly 19, melanoma in some 15, renal cell carcinoma in 9 and head and neck cancer in 9. The dose-escalation cohort was about 87% male with a mean age of approximately 60 years, ranging from roughly 23 to 90. Patients were allowed to have had prior anti-PD-1, anti-PD-L1 or anti-CTLA-4 therapy, and around 41% of the dose-escalation patients had previously received checkpoint inhibitors. Partial responses occurred in three dose-escalation patients: two with cutaneous melanoma and one with hepatocellular carcinoma. Peripheral TCRbeta sequencing aimed to test whether ivuxolimab altered TCR sequence diversity and caused clonal T-cell expansion. The monotherapy dose-escalation portion (N ≈ 50 patients) of the phase I ivuxolimab trial is reported in the paper. Beyond this particular receptor, the publication reports: Low levels of normalized T-cell clonal expansion were also seen in some patients who did not respond. After ivuxolimab, CD8+ T cells had more expanded clones than CD4+ T cells on average. Which antigens the clonally expanded peripheral T cells were specific for was not determined. In the 0.1-3.0 mg/kg groups, partial responders had among the lowest normalized peripheral clonal expansion, particularly in CD8+ T cells. Clonal expansion of both CD4+ and CD8+ blood T cells was observed from baseline to week 6 at doses 0.1 to 3.0 mg/kg.

For sequencing of the TCRbeta CDR3 region, genomic DNA was extracted from the sorted cells. The immunoSEQ Assay was used for sequencing of TCRbeta CDR3 regions. In its TCRdb copy, this immuneACCESS table keeps in-frame sequences only and misses some clones. Where compared with another copy, unresolved V genes explain less than half of these, and the others have no known cause. The sample contains 20,000 to 25,000 clones, approximately 70% of them found a single time. The ten largest account for 21% of the sample. Taken from the germline V gene (reference sequence), the CDR1 and CDR2 loops are LNHDA and SQIVND. Deletion took 1 base off V and 6 bases off J, with a span of 16 bases between the germline ends. The CDR3 covers 15 residues, taking in both the cysteine and the phenylalanine. Only the CDR3 DNA stays, 45 bases, in frame from base 1. The trial excluded patients who had a history of autoimmune disease or who were on systemic immunosuppression. Peripheral blood for TCR sequencing was drawn from every dose cohort at baseline, at cycle 4 day 1 and at cycle 7 day 1. Samples were obtained from an open-label, multicenter, first-in-human phase I dose-escalation trial of ivuxolimab. Adults with locally advanced or metastatic melanoma, renal cell, hepatocellular, or head and neck squamous cell carcinoma were enrolled in the trial. Before TCR sequencing, CD4+ T cells and CD8+ T cells were sorted from peripheral blood as separate populations.

Here the sequenced sample was CD4+ or CD8+ T cells sorted from blood, taken in a trial of the OX40 agonist ivuxolimab. The receptor comes from an adult with an advanced solid tumor such as melanoma, head and neck, liver or kidney cancer. This chain joins TRBV19 to TRBJ2-7, with the D call perhaps TRBD1 or TRBD2, each one matching 5 bases. The CDR3 protein: CASSIVQGTTIEQYF. At the DNA level, the sequence is TGTGCCAGTAGTATAGTCCAGGGCACGACTATCGAGCAGTACTTC.